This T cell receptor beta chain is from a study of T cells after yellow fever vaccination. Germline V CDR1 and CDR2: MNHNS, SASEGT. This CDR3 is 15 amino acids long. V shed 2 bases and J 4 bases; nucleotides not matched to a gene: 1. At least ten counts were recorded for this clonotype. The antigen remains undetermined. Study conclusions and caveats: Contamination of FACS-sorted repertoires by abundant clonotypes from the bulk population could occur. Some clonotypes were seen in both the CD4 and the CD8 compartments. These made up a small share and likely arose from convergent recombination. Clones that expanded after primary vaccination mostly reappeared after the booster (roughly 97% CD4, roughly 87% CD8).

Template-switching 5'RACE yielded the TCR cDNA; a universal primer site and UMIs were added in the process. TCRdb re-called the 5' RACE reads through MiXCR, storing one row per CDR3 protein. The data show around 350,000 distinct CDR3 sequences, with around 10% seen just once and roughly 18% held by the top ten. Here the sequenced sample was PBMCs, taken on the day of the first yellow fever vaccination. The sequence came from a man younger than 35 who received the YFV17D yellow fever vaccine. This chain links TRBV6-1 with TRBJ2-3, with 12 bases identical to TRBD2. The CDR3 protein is CASSELAGGPDTQYF. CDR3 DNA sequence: TGTGCCAGCAGTGAACTAGCGGGGGGGCCAGATACGCAGTATTTT.